What follows describes a single T cell receptor beta chain. The data originate from a study of OX40 agonist ivuxolimab in advanced cancers. Across the whole study: The drug used for patients, ivuxolimab, was an agonistic anti-OX40 (CD134) antibody. Patients were infused with ivuxolimab every 2 weeks at 0.01 to 10 mg/kg. Checkpoint inhibitors had been given previously to around 38% of patients.

TCRdb keeps only in-frame clones here, not all; method: immunoSEQ multiplex PCR. The sample lists over 5,500 clones, about 70% occurring once. The CDR3 is 13 residues long. Trimming removed 4 bases at V and 6 bases at J, with 13 bases between. CDR1 is LGHNA and CDR2 is YNFKEQ in the germline V gene. The chain carries TRBV4-2 and TRBJ2-7; a weak D match, TRBD2 (5 bases). The TCR comes from an adult with an advanced solid tumor such as melanoma, head and neck, liver or kidney cancer. The source material was CD4+ or CD8+ T cells sorted from blood, sampled in a trial of the OX40 agonist ivuxolimab. The CDR3 region is CASSLEGRSEQYF. As DNA, the CDR3 is TGTGCCAGCAGCCTGGAAGGGAGATCCGAGCAGTACTTC.